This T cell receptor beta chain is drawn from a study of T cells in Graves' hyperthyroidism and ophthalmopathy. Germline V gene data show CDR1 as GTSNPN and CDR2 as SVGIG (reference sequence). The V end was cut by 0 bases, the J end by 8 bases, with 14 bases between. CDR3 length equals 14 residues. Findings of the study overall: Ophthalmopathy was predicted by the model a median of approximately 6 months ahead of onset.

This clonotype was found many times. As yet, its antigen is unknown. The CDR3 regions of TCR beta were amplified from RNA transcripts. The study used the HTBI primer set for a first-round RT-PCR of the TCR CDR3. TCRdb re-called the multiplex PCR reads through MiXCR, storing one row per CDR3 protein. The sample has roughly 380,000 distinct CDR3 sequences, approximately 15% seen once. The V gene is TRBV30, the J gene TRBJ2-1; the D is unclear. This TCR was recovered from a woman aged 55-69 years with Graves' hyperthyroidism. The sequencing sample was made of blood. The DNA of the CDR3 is TGTGCCTGGAGTGTGGGCGGCCTGGTCGATGAGCAGTTCTTC. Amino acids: CAWSVGGLVDEQFF.